The 5 T cell receptor beta chains listed next were all sequenced from one sample in a study of cytomegalovirus exposure and HLA in healthy donors. This PCR relied on a set of 60 Vbeta primers and 13 Jbeta primers. Profiling relied on immunoSEQ multiplex PCR, and the TCRdb table lists in-frame clones only, not all of them. The sample consists of under 150,000 clones, 65% to 85% of them appearing once. Material: PBMCs. The receptor set was obtained from a woman aged 40 to 50 in good health and CMV-seronegative.

The chain uses TRBV4-1 and TRBJ2-1; D unclear. CDR1 MGHRA and CDR2 YSYEKL come from the germline V gene. CDR3 size: 16 residues. Trimming removed 0 bases at V and 7 bases at J, with 16 bases between. The CDR3 DNA reads as TGCGCCAGCAGCCAAGATAGGCGGCCTCCTGAGAATGAGCAGTTCTTC. As protein: CASSQDRRPPENEQFF.

The chain is built from TRBV6-5 and TRBJ1-1; no firm D call. Germline-derived CDR1 and CDR2 are MNHEY and SVGAGI. The CDR3 length is 14 residues. With 4 bases removed from V and 5 bases from J, the gap between germline ends came to 14 bases. The CDR3 loop reads CASSLGRGGTEAFF. Here the CDR3 DNA reads TGTGCCAGCAGTTTGGGTCGGGGAGGGACTGAAGCTTTCTTT.

The V call is TRBV6-1, the J call TRBJ1-1; D is unresolved. The V end was cut by 5 bases, the J end by 4 bases, with 14 bases between. CDR1 and CDR2 from the germline V gene are MNHNS and SASEGT. There are 14 residues in the CDR3. CDR3 loop: CASSRPPGSTEAFF. The CDR3 DNA is TGTGCCAGCAGTCGACCTCCGGGGAGCACTGAAGCTTTCTTT.

V usage is TRBV29-1 and J usage is TRBJ2-5, with 7 bases that match TRBD2. Trimming cost V 4 bases and J 3 bases; bases outside gene matches: 2. This CDR3 comprises 12 residues. CDR1 and CDR2 (germline): SQVTM, ANQGSEA. Here the CDR3 reads CSVALAEETQYF. In DNA form, the CDR3 reads TGCAGCGTTGCCCTAGCGGAAGAGACCCAGTACTTC.

This clone occurred once. The chain joins TRBV5-1 to TRBJ2-7, with TRBD2 as a possible D gene (6 bases). The V end lost 5 bases, the J end lost 3 bases, and 15 bases lay between the germline ends. CDR3 size: 14 residues. The germline V gene encodes CDR1 SGHRS and CDR2 YFSETQ. CDR3 amino acids: CASSTGGVGYEQYF. The CDR3 nucleotides read TGCGCCAGCAGTACCGGGGGAGTCGGCTACGAGCAGTACTTC.